The 15 T cell receptor beta chains reported below all come from one sample, sequenced in a study of CDR3 diversity in severe acne. MiXCR was run by TCRdb on the PCR reads, yielding one entry per CDR3 protein. Of under 95,000 distinct CDR3 sequences listed, about half are singletons. Sequencing used blood. Receptors were obtained from a male donor in good health, serving as a control.

This clonotype showed up many times. V gene TRBV7-3 combines with J gene TRBJ2-3; D gene unclear. Trimming removed 4 bases from V and 2 bases from J, with 7 bases in between. Germline assignment: CDR1 SGHTA and CDR2 FQGTGA. This CDR3 contains 13 residues. The CDR3 bases are TGTGCCAGCAGCTCCTCCAACACAGATACGCAGTATTTT. Translation: CASSSSNTDTQYF. The variable domain in full, with the rest retrieved from reference TRBV7-3 and TRBJ2-3, is GAGVSQTPSNKVTEKGKYVELRCDPISGHTALYWYRQSLGQGPEFLIYFQGTGAADDSGLPNDRFFAVRPEGSVSTLKIQRTERGDSAVYLCASSSSNTDTQYFGPGTRLTVL.

V and J are TRBV7-9 and TRBJ2-5; 13 bases agree with TRBD2. This CDR3 has 18 residues. V was clipped by 4 bases and J by 5 bases; unmatched bases: 13. CDR1 and CDR2 from the germline V gene are SEHNR and FQNEAQ (reference sequence). The CDR3 region is CASSYPGTSGTSGETQYF. CDR3 DNA sequence: TGTGCCAGCAGCTATCCCGGGACTAGCGGGACTTCGGGGGAGACCCAGTACTTC.

This clonotype appeared a few times. The rearrangement joins TRBV7-9 to TRBJ1-5, with no clear D. The CDR3 has 14 residues. Germline V CDR1 and CDR2: SEHNR, FQNEAQ (reference sequence). Between the trimmed V and J ends, which lost 5 bases and 7 bases, there was a span of 15 bases. The CDR3 sequence: CASSTDGLRQPQHF. For the CDR3, the DNA is TGTGCCAGCAGCACGGACGGCCTGAGGCAGCCCCAGCATTTT.

This clonotype is termed medium-sized (0.01 to 0.1%). V gene TRBV4-1 combines with J gene TRBJ1-6; no clear D. Looked up from germline, CDR1 is MGHRA and CDR2 is YSYEKL. Trimming took 0 bases from V and 14 from J, leaving 14 bases between them. The CDR3 extends over 14 amino acids. For the CDR3, the DNA is TGCGCCAGCAGCCAAGACTTGGGAAGCTCAACCCTCCACTTT. It specifies CASSQDLGSSTLHF.

This clonotype occurred many times. The chain recombines TRBV7-2 with TRBJ1-3, with D possibly matching TRBD1 (6 bases). Germline CDR1 is SGHTA and CDR2 is FQGNSA. V was cut by 4 bases and J by 1 base, with 8 bases left in between. There are 14 residues in the CDR3. The CDR3 region is CASSSTGSGNTIYF. CDR3 DNA: TGTGCCAGCAGCTCTACAGGGTCTGGAAACACCATATATTTT. The variable domain in full, completed from reference TRBV7-2 and TRBJ1-3, reads GAGVSQSPSNKVTEKGKDVELRCDPISGHTALYWYRQSLGQGLEFLIYFQGNSAPDKSGLPSDRFSAERTGGSVSTLTIQRTQQEDSAVYLCASSSTGSGNTIYFGEGSWLTVV.

With respect to this clonotype: One end of the junction does not line up with germline, which may come from a read error. The chain recombines TRBV7-9 with TRBJ2-7; no firm D call. This CDR3 is built from 12 residues. Germline-derived CDR1 and CDR2 are SEHNR and FQNEAQ (reference sequence). As DNA, the CDR3 is TGTGCCAGCAGCTTAGAAGGTTACGAGCGGTACTTC. As protein: CASSLEGYERYF.

Many counts were recorded for this clonotype. The chain has TRBV5-1 and TRBJ1-2; weak D call: TRBD1 (6 bases). The CDR3 loop spans 14 amino acids. CDR1 is SGHRS and CDR2 is YFSETQ in the germline V gene. V lost 5 bases, J lost 3 bases, and 14 bases lay in between. The CDR3 nucleotides are TGCGCCAGCAGGTATAACAGGGATGACTATGGCTACACCTTC. Its protein product is CASRYNRDDYGYTF.

Points on this clonotype: One end of the junction is discordant with germline, which a read error may explain. The chain links TRBV24-1 to TRBJ2-7; 7 nucleotides agree with TRBD1. In germline, CDR1 is KGHDR, CDR2 SFDVKD. The CDR3 has 12 amino acids. The CDR3 nucleotides read TGTCCCACAGGTGCAGGGGGCTACGAGCAGTACTTC. This codes for CPTGAGGYEQYF.

The rearrangement links TRBV20-1 to TRBJ2-7, with 8 bases identical to TRBD1. V lost 5 bases and J lost 4; bases outside the gene matches: 13. Germline loops: CDR1 DFQATT, CDR2 SNEGSKA (reference sequence). CDR3 size: 15 residues. This CDR3 is CSAGQGASEWYEQYF. The CDR3, as DNA: TGCAGTGCTGGACAGGGAGCGTCCGAATGGTACGAGCAGTACTTC.

Of note for this clonotype: Just one base apart from a much larger clone, this may be a read error. V gene TRBV11-3 combines with J gene TRBJ2-1; D may correspond to TRBD1 or TRBD2 (6 bases each). Germline values: CDR1 SGHNT, CDR2 YENEEA. The CDR3 contains 14 residues. CDR3 region: CASSPGGLYNERFF. CDR3 sequence (DNA): TGTGCCAGCAGCCCTGGGGGGCTCTACAATGAGCGGTTCTTC.

The rearrangement uses TRBV11-2 and TRBJ2-7; no clear D. The germline V and J ends were trimmed by 5 bases and 2 bases, with 22 bases remaining between them. Looked up from germline, CDR1 is SGHAT and CDR2 is FQNNGV. This CDR3 region has 17 residues. The CDR3 DNA follows: TGTGCCAGCAGCCCAATGGCGGTCAGGACGGAAACCTACGAGCAGTACTTC. Amino acids: CASSPMAVRTETYEQYF.

This clonotype was picked up a small number of times. Since the CDR3 does not end with the conserved phenylalanine or tryptophan, this likely comes from a read error. The chain is built from TRBV12-5 and TRBJ2-2; tentative D call: TRBD2 (5 bases). Looked up from germline, CDR1 is LGHNT and CDR2 is FRNRAP. The CDR3 length is 16 residues. In DNA, the CDR3 is TGTGCTAGTGGTTTGGTAAGGTTGGGGAACACCGGGGTGCTGTTTCTT. Translated: CASGLVRLGNTGVLFL.

Note on this clonotype: A clone one base away is much larger, so this may be a read error. The chain is built from TRBV25-1 and TRBJ1-2; no definite D call. There are 13 residues in the CDR3. Germline V gene data show CDR1 as MGHDK and CDR2 as SYGVNS. In DNA form, the CDR3 reads TGTGTCAGCAGTTCGTACCCCAACTATGGCTACACCTTC. Protein: CVSSSYPNYGYTF.

The chain combines TRBV19 with TRBJ2-5, with 14 bases that match TRBD2. Judging by the DNA end, TRBJ2-1 fits better; the J call may be wrong. The CDR3 runs 16 residues. Germline CDR1 and CDR2: LNHDA and SQIVND (reference sequence). The CDR3 protein is CASSPSGTSGSDEQFF. CDR3 in DNA: TGTGCCAGTAGTCCCTCGGGGACTAGCGGGAGCGATGAGCAGTTCTTC.

This clonotype was seen at least ten times. This rearrangement joins TRBV11-2 to TRBJ2-7, with 7 bases aligning to TRBD1. V was clipped by 0 bases and J by 2 bases; unmatched bases: 10. CDR1 SGHAT and CDR2 FQNNGV come from the germline V gene. CDR3 size: 17 residues. The CDR3 is CASSLDRKGARAYEQYF. CDR3 DNA sequence: TGTGCCAGCAGCTTAGACCGGAAGGGGGCGAGGGCCTACGAGCAGTACTTC. Together with reference TRBV11-2 and TRBJ2-7, the CDR3 gives the full variable domain: EAGVAQSPRYKIIEKRQSVAFWCNPISGHATLYWYQQILGQGPKLLIQFQNNGVVDDSQLPKDRFSAERLKGVDSTLKIQPAKLEDSAVYLCASSLDRKGARAYEQYFGPGTRLTVT.